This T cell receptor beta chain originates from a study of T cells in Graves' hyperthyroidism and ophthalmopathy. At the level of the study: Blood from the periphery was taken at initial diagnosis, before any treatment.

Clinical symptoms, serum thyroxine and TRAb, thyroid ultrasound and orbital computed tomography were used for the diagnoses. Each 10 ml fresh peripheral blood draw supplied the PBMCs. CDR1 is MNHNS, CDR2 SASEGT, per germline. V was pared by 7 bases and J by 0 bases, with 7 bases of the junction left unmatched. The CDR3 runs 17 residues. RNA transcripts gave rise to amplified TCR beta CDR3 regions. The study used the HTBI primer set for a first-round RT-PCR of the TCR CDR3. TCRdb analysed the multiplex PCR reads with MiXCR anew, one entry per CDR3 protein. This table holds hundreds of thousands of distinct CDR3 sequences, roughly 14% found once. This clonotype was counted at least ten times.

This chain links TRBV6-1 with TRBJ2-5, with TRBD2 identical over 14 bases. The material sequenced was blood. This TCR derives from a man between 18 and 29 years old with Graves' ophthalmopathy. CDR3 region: CASTGLAGGGYQETQYF. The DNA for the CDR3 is TGTGCCAGCACCGGACTAGCGGGAGGAGGGTACCAAGAGACCCAGTACTTC.